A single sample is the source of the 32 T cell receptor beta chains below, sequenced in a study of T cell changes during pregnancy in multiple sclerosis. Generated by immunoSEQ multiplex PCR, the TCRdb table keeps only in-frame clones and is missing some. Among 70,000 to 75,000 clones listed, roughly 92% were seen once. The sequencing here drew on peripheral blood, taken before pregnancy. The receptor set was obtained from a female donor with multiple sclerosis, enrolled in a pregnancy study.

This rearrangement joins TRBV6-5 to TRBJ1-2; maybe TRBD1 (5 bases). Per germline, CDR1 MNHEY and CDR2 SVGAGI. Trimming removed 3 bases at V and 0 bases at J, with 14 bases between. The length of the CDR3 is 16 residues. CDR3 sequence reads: CASSYRQTGANYGYTF. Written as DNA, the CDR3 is TGTGCCAGCAGTTATCGACAAACGGGGGCTAACTATGGCTACACCTTC.

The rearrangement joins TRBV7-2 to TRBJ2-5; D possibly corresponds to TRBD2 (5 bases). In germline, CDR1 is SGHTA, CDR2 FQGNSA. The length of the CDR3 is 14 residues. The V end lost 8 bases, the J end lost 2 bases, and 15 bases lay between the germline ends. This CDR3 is CASLPSLVQETQYF. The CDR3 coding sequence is TGTGCCAGCCTACCCTCACTAGTGCAAGAGACCCAGTACTTC.

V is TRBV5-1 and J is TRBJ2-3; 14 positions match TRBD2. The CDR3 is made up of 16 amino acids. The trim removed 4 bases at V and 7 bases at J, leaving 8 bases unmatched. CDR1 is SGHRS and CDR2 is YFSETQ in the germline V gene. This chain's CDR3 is CASSPGTSGSKYTQYF. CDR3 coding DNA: TGCGCCAGCAGCCCTGGGACTAGCGGGAGTAAATATACGCAGTATTTT.

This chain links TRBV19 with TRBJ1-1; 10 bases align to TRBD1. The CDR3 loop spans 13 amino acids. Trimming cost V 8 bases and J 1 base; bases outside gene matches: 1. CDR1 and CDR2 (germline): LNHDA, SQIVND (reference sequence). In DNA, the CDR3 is TGTGCCAGTCGGGACAGGGGGAACACTGAAGCTTTCTTT. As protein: CASRDRGNTEAFF.

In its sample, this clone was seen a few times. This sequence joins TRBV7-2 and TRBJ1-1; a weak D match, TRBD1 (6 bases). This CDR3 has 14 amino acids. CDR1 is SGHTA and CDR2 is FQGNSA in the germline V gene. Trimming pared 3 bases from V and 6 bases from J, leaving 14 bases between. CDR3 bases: TGTGCCAGCAGCTTGGCCGGACAGCCTTCTGAAGCTTTCTTT. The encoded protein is CASSLAGQPSEAFF.

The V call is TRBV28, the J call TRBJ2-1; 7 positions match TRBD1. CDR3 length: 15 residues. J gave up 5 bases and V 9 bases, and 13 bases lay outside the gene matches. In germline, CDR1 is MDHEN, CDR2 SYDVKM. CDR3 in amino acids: CASQTGFEKNNEQFF. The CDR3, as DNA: TGTGCCAGTCAGACAGGGTTCGAGAAGAACAATGAGCAGTTCTTC.

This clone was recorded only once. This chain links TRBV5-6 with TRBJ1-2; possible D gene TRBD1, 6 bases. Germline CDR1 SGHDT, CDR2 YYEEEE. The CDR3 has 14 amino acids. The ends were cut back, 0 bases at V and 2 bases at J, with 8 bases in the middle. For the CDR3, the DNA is TGTGCCAGCAGCTTGGACGGGACAAACTATGGCTACACCTTC. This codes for CASSLDGTNYGYTF.

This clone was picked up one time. The CDR3 loop is CASSYRHPNNEQFF. CDR3 in DNA: TGTGCCAGCAGTTATCGTCACCCTAACAATGAGCAGTTCTTC. The V gene is TRBV6-5, the J gene TRBJ2-1; D is undetermined. The CDR3 has 14 amino acids. Germline loops: CDR1 MNHEY, CDR2 SVGAGI. V gave up 3 bases and J gave up 5 bases, with 11 bases separating them.

Here the CDR3 DNA reads TGTGCCAGTAGTAAAGCTTCATTCGAGCAGTTCTTC. This sequence encodes CASSKASFEQFF. This sequence joins TRBV19 and TRBJ2-1; D not certain. With 4 bases removed from V and 10 bases from J, the gap between germline ends came to 11 bases. The CDR3 is 12 residues long. Germline V lookup: CDR1 LNHDA, CDR2 SQIVND (reference sequence).

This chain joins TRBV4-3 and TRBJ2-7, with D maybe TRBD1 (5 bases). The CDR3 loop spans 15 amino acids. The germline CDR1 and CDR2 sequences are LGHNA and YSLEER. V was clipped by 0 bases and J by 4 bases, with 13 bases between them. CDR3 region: CASSQDIARAYEQYF. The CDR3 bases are TGCGCCAGCAGCCAAGATATCGCCAGGGCGTACGAGCAGTACTTC.

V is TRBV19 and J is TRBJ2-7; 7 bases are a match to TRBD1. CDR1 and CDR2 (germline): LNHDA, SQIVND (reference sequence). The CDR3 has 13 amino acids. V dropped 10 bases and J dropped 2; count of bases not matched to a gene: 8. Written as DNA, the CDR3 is TGTGCCACGCACCGGGACAGAGCCTACGAGCAGTACTTC. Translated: CATHRDRAYEQYF. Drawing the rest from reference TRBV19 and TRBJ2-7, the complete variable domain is DGGITQSPKYLFRKEGQNVTLSCEQNLNHDAMYWYRQDPGQGLRLIYYSQIVNDFQKGDIAEGYSVSREKKESFPLTVTSAQKNPTAFYLCATHRDRAYEQYFGPGTRLTVT.

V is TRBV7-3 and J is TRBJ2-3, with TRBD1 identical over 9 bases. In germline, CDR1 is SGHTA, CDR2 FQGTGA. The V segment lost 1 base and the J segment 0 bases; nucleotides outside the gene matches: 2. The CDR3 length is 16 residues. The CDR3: CASSLKTGGSTDTQYF. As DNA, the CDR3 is TGTGCCAGCAGCTTAAAGACAGGGGGAAGCACAGATACGCAGTATTTT.

The CDR3 bases are TGTGCCAGCAGCTCAACCGGGACTAGCGGGATCCACACCGGGGAGCTGTTTTTT. Amino acid sequence: CASSSTGTSGIHTGELFF. V is TRBV7-3 and J is TRBJ2-2, with TRBD2 matching over 13 bases. Germline V CDR1 and CDR2: SGHTA, FQGTGA. J lost 3 bases, V lost 4 bases, and 8 bases had no gene match. The CDR3 totals 18 residues.

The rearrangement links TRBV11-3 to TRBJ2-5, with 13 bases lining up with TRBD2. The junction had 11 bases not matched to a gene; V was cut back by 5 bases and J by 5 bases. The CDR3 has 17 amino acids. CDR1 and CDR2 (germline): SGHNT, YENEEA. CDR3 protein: CASSLGTSGDPTETQYF. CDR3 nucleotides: TGTGCCAGCAGCCTAGGGACTAGCGGGGACCCCACGGAGACCCAGTACTTC.

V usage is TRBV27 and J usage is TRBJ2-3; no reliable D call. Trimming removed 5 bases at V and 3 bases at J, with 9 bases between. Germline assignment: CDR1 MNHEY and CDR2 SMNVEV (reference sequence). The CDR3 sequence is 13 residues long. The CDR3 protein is CASSLYLTDTQYF. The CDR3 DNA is TGTGCCAGCAGTCTCTACCTAACAGATACGCAGTATTTT.

This chain's CDR3 is CASSPKGGTEAFF. CDR3 DNA: TGTGCCAGCAGCCCGAAAGGGGGTACTGAAGCTTTCTTT. J is TRBJ1-1 and V is TRBV7-9; TRBD1 might be the D (6 bases). CDR1 is SEHNR and CDR2 is FQNEAQ in the germline V gene (reference sequence). The CDR3 has 13 amino acids. V lost 5 bases to trimming and J lost 5 bases, with 12 bases between them.

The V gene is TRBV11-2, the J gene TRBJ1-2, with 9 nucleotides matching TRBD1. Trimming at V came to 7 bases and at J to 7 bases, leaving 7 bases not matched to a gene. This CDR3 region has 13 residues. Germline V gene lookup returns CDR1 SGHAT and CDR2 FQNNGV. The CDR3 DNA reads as TGTGCCAGCACCCTACAGGGGGCCGCTGGCTACACCTTC. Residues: CASTLQGAAGYTF.

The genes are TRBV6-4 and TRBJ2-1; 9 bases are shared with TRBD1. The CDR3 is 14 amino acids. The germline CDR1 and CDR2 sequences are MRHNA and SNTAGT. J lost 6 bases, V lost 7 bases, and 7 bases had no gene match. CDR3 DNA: TGTGCCAGCAAGGACAGGGGAGAGGGCAATGAGCAGTTCTTC. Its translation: CASKDRGEGNEQFF.

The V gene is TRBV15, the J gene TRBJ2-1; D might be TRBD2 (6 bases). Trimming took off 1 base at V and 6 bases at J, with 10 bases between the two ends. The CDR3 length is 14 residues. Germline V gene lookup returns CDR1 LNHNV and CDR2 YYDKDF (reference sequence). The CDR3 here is CATSRGGTSNEQFF. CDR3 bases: TGTGCCACCAGCAGAGGGGGGACTTCCAATGAGCAGTTCTTC.

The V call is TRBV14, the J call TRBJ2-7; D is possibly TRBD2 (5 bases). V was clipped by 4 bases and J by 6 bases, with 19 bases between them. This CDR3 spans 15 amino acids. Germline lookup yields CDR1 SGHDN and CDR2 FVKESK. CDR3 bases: TGTGCCAGCAGCCCGACTATGAAATTTAGAGGCGAGCAGTACTTC. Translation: CASSPTMKFRGEQYF.

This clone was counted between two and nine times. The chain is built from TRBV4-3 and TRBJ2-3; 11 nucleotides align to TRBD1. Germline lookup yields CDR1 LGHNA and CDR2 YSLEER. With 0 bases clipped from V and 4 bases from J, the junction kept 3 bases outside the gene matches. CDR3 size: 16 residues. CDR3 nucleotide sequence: TGCGCCAGCAGCCAAGATTGGGGACAGGGGGCAGATACGCAGTATTTT. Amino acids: CASSQDWGQGADTQYF.

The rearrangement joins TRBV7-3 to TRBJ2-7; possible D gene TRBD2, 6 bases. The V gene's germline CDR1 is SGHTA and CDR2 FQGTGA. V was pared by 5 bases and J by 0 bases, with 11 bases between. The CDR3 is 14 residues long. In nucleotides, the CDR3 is TGTGCCAGCAGCCTCGGCGGGGCCTCCTACGAGCAGTACTTC. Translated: CASSLGGASYEQYF.

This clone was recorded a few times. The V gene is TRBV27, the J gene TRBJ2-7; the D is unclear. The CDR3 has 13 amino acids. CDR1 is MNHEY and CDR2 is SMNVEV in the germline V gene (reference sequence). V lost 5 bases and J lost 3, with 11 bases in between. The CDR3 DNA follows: TGTGCCAGCAGTCCGCAGAATGGCTACGAGCAGTACTTC. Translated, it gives CASSPQNGYEQYF.

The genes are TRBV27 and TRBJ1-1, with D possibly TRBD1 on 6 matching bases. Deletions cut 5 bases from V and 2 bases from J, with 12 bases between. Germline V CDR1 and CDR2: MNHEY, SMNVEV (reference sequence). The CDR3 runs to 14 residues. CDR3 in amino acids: CASSVSRGNTEAFF. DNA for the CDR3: TGTGCCAGCAGTGTGAGCAGGGGTAACACTGAAGCTTTCTTT.

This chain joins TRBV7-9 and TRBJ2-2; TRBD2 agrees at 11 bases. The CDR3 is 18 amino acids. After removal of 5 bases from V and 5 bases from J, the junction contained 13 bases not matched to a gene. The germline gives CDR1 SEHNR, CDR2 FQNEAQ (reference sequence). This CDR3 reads CASSPRTSGRPETGELFF. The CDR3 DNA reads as TGTGCCAGCAGCCCGAGGACTAGCGGGCGGCCAGAAACCGGGGAGCTGTTTTTT.

The CDR3 bases are TGTGCCAGCGGACTAGTCCGCGAGCAGTACTTC. Translating it yields CASGLVREQYF. The chain combines TRBV11-2 with TRBJ2-7; 7 nucleotides line up with TRBD2. Looked up from germline, CDR1 is SGHAT and CDR2 is FQNNGV. CDR3 length: 11 residues. V was clipped by 8 bases and J by 6 bases; unmatched bases: 4.

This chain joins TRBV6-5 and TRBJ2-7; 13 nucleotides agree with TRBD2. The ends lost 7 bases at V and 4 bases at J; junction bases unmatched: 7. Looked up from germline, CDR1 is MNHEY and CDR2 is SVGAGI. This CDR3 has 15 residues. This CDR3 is CASKLAGGSQYEQYF. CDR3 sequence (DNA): TGTGCCAGCAAACTAGCGGGAGGGTCCCAATACGAGCAGTACTTC.

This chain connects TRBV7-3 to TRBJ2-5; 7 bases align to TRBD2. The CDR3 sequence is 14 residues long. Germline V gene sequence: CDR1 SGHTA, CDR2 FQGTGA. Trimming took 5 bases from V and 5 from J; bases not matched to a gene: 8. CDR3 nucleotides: TGTGCCAGCAGCCCCCAAGGGCGGGGGGAGACCCAGTACTTC. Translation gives CASSPQGRGETQYF.

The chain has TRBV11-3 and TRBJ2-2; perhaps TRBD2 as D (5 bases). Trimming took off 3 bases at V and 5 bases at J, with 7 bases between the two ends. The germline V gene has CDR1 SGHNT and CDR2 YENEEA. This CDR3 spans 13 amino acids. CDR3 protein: CASSFGGTGELFF. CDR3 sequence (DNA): TGTGCCAGCAGCTTCGGCGGGACCGGGGAGCTGTTTTTT.

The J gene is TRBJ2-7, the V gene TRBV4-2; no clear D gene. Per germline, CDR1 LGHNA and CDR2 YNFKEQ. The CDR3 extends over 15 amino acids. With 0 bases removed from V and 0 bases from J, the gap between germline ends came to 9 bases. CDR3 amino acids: CASSQEAYSSYEQYF. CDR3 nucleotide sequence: TGTGCCAGCAGCCAAGAGGCGTACAGCTCCTACGAGCAGTACTTC.

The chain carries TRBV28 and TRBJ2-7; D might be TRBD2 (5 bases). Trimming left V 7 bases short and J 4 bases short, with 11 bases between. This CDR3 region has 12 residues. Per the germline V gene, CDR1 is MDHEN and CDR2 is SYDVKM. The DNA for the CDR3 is TGTGCCAGCACCTCAGGAGGTTACGAGCAGTACTTC. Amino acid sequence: CASTSGGYEQYF.

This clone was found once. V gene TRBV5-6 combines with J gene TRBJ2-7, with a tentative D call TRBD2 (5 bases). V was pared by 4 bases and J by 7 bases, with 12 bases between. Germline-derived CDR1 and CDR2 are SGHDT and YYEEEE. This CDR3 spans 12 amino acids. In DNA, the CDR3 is TGTGCCAGCAGCCCCCGAGGGCGGGAGCAGTACTTC. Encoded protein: CASSPRGREQYF.